Listed here are 17 T cell receptor beta chains from one sample, sequenced in a study of blood T cell repertoires in COVID-19 (dated by TCRdb to 2018 to 2020). The library was built by means of the immunoSEQ multiplex PCR assay. TCRdb carries this immuneACCESS record with in-frame sequences only. Its versions omit some clonotypes, under half of them owing to an unresolved V gene in the studies checked, with the rest unexplained. The sample table contains some 80,000 clones; only one count was recorded for more than 70% of them. The top ten constitute about 21% of the sample. Sequencing used peripheral blood. These receptors all stem from a human donor in a cohort sampled during active COVID-19.

V gene TRBV9 combines with J gene TRBJ2-3, with D possibly being TRBD1 (7 bases). This CDR3 contains 15 residues. Trimming removed 0 bases from V and 11 bases from J, with 19 bases in between. Germline CDR1 is SGDLS and CDR2 is YYNGEE. CDR3 in DNA: TGTGCCAGCAGCGTAGAGTTTCAGGGGGGCTTTAAGCAGTATTTT. The encoded protein is CASSVEFQGGFKQYF.

The chain links TRBV7-8 to TRBJ1-2; tentatively, D is TRBD1 (5 bases). This CDR3 has 15 residues. CDR1 is SGHVS, CDR2 FQNEAQ, per germline. V lost 1 base and J lost 7, with 16 bases in between. CDR3 DNA sequence: TGTGCCAGCAGCTTAGTGCGGGCGGCCGGGGGTGGCTACACCTTC. Translating it yields CASSLVRAAGGGYTF.

The chain uses TRBV5-1 and TRBJ2-7, with D maybe TRBD1 (5 bases). Per the germline V gene, CDR1 is SGHRS and CDR2 is YFSETQ. This CDR3 is 14 amino acids long. The ends were cut back, 5 bases at V and 6 bases at J, with 18 bases in the middle. The CDR3 region has the DNA TGCGCCAGCAGTCTAACGGACCTAACAGGCGAGCAGTACTTC. This translates into CASSLTDLTGEQYF.

The chain is built from TRBV6-5 and TRBJ2-1; 11 bases match TRBD1. The CDR3 extends over 15 amino acids. The germline V gene has CDR1 MNHEY and CDR2 SVGAGI. J gave up 7 bases and V 7 bases, and 9 bases lay outside the gene matches. CDR3 in amino acids: CASTDGTGGRNEQFF. The CDR3 DNA follows: TGTGCCAGCACCGATGGGACAGGGGGTCGGAATGAGCAGTTCTTC.

This rearrangement joins TRBV7-2 to TRBJ1-2, with D tentatively TRBD1 (5 bases). Germline V gene lookup returns CDR1 SGHTA and CDR2 FQGNSA. This CDR3 has 13 residues. V shed 5 bases and J shed 4 bases, with 11 bases lying between them. This chain's CDR3 is CASSLGGGYGYTF. In DNA, the CDR3 is TGTGCCAGCAGCCTGGGGGGTGGCTATGGCTACACCTTC.

This clone was recorded only once. The genes are TRBV6-5 and TRBJ2-3, with 11 bases identical to TRBD2. Per the germline V gene, CDR1 is MNHEY and CDR2 is SVGAGI. V dropped 4 bases and J dropped 0; count of bases not matched to a gene: 3. CDR3 length equals 16 residues. In DNA, the CDR3 is TGTGCCAGCAGTTTTAGCGGGGGGGGTAGCACAGATACGCAGTATTTT. Its translation: CASSFSGGGSTDTQYF.

This chain connects TRBV5-8 to TRBJ2-2; 10 bases are shared with TRBD1. Germline CDR1 SGHTS, CDR2 YDEGEE. The CDR3 runs to 16 residues. Unmatched junction bases numbered 7, after V lost 3 bases and J lost 5 bases. Here the CDR3 reads CASSYRQGATTGELFF. CDR3 DNA sequence: TGTGCCAGCAGCTACAGACAGGGGGCGACTACCGGGGAGCTGTTTTTT.

This chain connects TRBV5-4 to TRBJ2-7, with TRBD1 identical over 7 bases. This CDR3 contains 15 residues. Germline CDR1 reads SGHNT; CDR2 reads YYREEE (reference sequence). V lost 4 bases and J lost 7; bases outside the gene matches: 14. The DNA for the CDR3 is TGTGCCAGCAGCGAAGCACAGGGGACGGAACGGGAGCAGTACTTC. It yields the protein CASSEAQGTEREQYF. Based on the CDR3 plus reference TRBV5-4 and TRBJ2-7, the full variable domain is ETGVTQSPTHLIKTRGQQVTLRCSSQSGHNTVSWYQQALGQGPQFIFQYYREEENGRGNFPPRFSGLQFPNYSSELNVNALELDDSALYLCASSEAQGTEREQYFGPGTRLTVT.

The rearrangement joins TRBV19 to TRBJ2-6; TRBD2 matches at 10 bases. V was clipped by 4 bases and J by 0 bases; unmatched bases: 12. The CDR3 consists of 20 residues. Germline V gives CDR1 LNHDA, CDR2 SQIVND (reference sequence). The CDR3 here is CASSRGIRLAGFSGANVLTF. The DNA of the CDR3 is TGTGCCAGTAGTAGGGGTATCCGACTAGCGGGTTTCTCTGGGGCCAACGTCCTGACTTTC.

The chain employs TRBV28 and TRBJ1-3; possibly TRBD1 for D (5 bases). Germline-derived CDR1 and CDR2 are MDHEN and SYDVKM. This CDR3 is built from 15 residues. V lost 3 bases and J lost 1, with 10 bases in between. The CDR3 DNA is TGTGCCAGCAGTTTCTCCCCAGGGTCTGGAAACACCATATATTTT. Translation: CASSFSPGSGNTIYF.

The rearrangement joins TRBV7-9 to TRBJ1-2, with TRBD1 matching over 7 bases. Germline V lookup: CDR1 SEHNR, CDR2 FQNEAQ (reference sequence). The CDR3 consists of 14 residues. V lost 7 bases to trimming and J lost 2 bases; unmatched junction nucleotides: 7. CDR3 sequence: CASNRDSLNYGYTF. The DNA of the CDR3 is TGTGCCAGCAACCGGGACAGTCTCAACTATGGCTACACCTTC.

The V gene is TRBV4-3, the J gene TRBJ2-4; maybe TRBD1 (6 bases). This CDR3 is 17 amino acids long. Germline V gene lookup returns CDR1 LGHNA and CDR2 YSLEER. V lost 0 bases to trimming and J lost 6 bases, with 18 bases between them. CDR3 in DNA: TGCGCCAGCAGCCAAGAAGTAGGCCACCCCAGGGGAAACATTCAGTACTTC. This sequence encodes CASSQEVGHPRGNIQYF.

In its sample, this clone ranks as medium-sized (0.01 to 0.1%). This rearrangement joins TRBV11-2 to TRBJ2-1; D is possibly TRBD1 (6 bases). V lost 10 bases and J lost 5, with 21 bases in between. There are 15 residues in the CDR3. Germline assignment: CDR1 SGHAT and CDR2 FQNNGV. As DNA, the CDR3 is TGTGCCACCGCCCCCGACTGGACAGCAAACAATGAGCAGTTCTTC. Translated: CATAPDWTANNEQFF.

The chain is built from TRBV5-5 and TRBJ1-6; TRBD1 matches at 10 bases. CDR3 length equals 18 residues. The V gene end was trimmed by 4 bases and the J gene end by 4 bases; junction bases not matched to a gene: 11. CDR1 is SGHKS and CDR2 is YYEKEE in the germline V gene (reference sequence). The CDR3 bases are TGTGCCAGCAGCCGCACCCCCCGGGACAGGGGTTATAATTCACCCCTCCACTTT. Translated, it gives CASSRTPRDRGYNSPLHF.

This rearrangement joins TRBV19 to TRBJ1-5; TRBD1 might be the D (6 bases). The germline V and J ends were trimmed by 3 bases and 4 bases, with 13 bases remaining between them. From germline, CDR1 is LNHDA and CDR2 SQIVND (reference sequence). The CDR3 covers 15 residues. The CDR3 protein is CASSMVAGENQPQHF. The CDR3 region has the DNA TGTGCCAGTAGTATGGTAGCAGGGGAAAATCAGCCCCAGCATTTT. Full variable domain (rest looked up from reference TRBV19 and TRBJ1-5): DGGITQSPKYLFRKEGQNVTLSCEQNLNHDAMYWYRQDPGQGLRLIYYSQIVNDFQKGDIAEGYSVSREKKESFPLTVTSAQKNPTAFYLCASSMVAGENQPQHFGDGTRLSIL.

The genes are TRBV9 and TRBJ2-7, with TRBD2 matching 12 bases. Trimming took 3 bases from V and 0 from J; bases not matched to a gene: 4. CDR1 is SGDLS and CDR2 is YYNGEE in the germline V gene. The CDR3 loop spans 16 amino acids. CDR3: CASSALAGGSSYEQYF. CDR3 bases: TGTGCCAGCAGCGCTCTAGCGGGGGGGAGCTCCTACGAGCAGTACTTC.

The chain carries TRBV5-1 and TRBJ2-7, with 7 bases lining up with TRBD2. Per the germline V gene, CDR1 is SGHRS and CDR2 is YFSETQ. The trim removed 4 bases at V and 2 bases at J, leaving 3 bases unmatched. The CDR3 runs to 13 residues. CDR3 DNA sequence: TGCGCCAGCAGCCTCCGGGAGGCCTACGAGCAGTACTTC. Translated, it gives CASSLREAYEQYF.